Listed below are T cell receptor beta chains from one sample, sequenced in a study of identifying expanded T cells in peripheral blood. The assay was immunoSEQ multiplex PCR, and TCRdb's table has in-frame clones only and misses some. The table has 90,000 to 95,000 clones, over 75% seen once. Input material: blood. These TCRs come from a person aged 18 to 70 in good health. Each CDR3 is given with its conserved first and last residue. Fields, in order: V gene, J gene, D gene, CDR3 protein. The D gene is left open where the match is weak.

V: TRBV5-6; J: TRBJ1-1; D: NA; CDR3: CASSRTRNTEAFF
V: TRBV6-1; J: TRBJ1-5; D: NA; CDR3: CASSATGAQPQHF
V: TRBV10-2; J: TRBJ1-1; D: NA; CDR3: CASRGGAGPAEAFF
V: TRBV19; J: TRBJ2-7; D: TRBD2; CDR3: CASSRLAGTSTTYEQYF
V: TRBV27; J: TRBJ2-4; D: TRBD1; CDR3: CASSYGGQQNIQYF
V: TRBV5-1; J: TRBJ1-2; D: NA; CDR3: CASSSGPGGGYTF
V: TRBV5-1; J: TRBJ1-2; D: TRBD1; CDR3: CASSWDSTNYGYTF
V: TRBV29-1; J: TRBJ2-6; D: NA; CDR3: CSAEAGTNSGANVLTF
V: TRBV21-1; J: TRBJ2-3; D: NA; CDR3: CASSIGCLDTQYF
V: TRBV13; J: TRBJ2-5; D: NA; CDR3: CASSSREGETQYF
V: TRBV6-6; J: TRBJ1-1; D: NA; CDR3: CASRPTRNTEAFF
V: TRBV6-1; J: TRBJ2-5; D: NA; CDR3: CASSEGSLLGTQYF
V: TRBV4-3; J: TRBJ1-1; D: NA; CDR3: CASSQDLEGPRTEAFF
V: TRBV7-2; J: TRBJ2-7; D: TRBD1; CDR3: CASSLVAGGGLTYEQYF
V: TRBV30; J: TRBJ1-4; D: NA; CDR3: CARSGTTNEKLFF
V: TRBV4-3; J: TRBJ2-4; D: TRBD2; CDR3: CASSRGTSGVAKNIQYF
V: TRBV4-1; J: TRBJ2-3; D: TRBD2; CDR3: CASSRPSSGLPTDTQYF
V: TRBV6-5; J: TRBJ1-5; D: TRBD1; CDR3: CASSYGTGGQPQHF
V: TRBV5-1; J: TRBJ1-4; D: NA; CDR3: CASTRNTATNEKLFF
V: TRBV27; J: TRBJ1-5; D: NA; CDR3: CASSPYDSLGPQHF
V: TRBV7-2; J: TRBJ2-3; D: NA; CDR3: CASSLARGGYDTQYF
V: TRBV19; J: TRBJ1-2; D: NA; CDR3: CASSLGGNYGYTF
V: TRBV2; J: TRBJ2-7; D: NA; CDR3: CASRRTSYEQYF
V: TRBV5-6; J: TRBJ2-7; D: TRBD1; CDR3: CASSLAQGQGLHEQYF
V: TRBV5-1; J: TRBJ2-1; D: NA; CDR3: CASSLKDRNDEQFF
V: TRBV28; J: TRBJ2-1; D: TRBD1; CDR3: CASSRRTGGTNEQFF
V: TRBV29-1; J: TRBJ2-7; D: TRBD2; CDR3: CSVERTAGEDEQYF
V: TRBV4-3; J: TRBJ2-3; D: NA; CDR3: CASSQEIKSDTQYF
V: TRBV5-1; J: TRBJ2-7; D: NA; CDR3: CASSLPQGGSYEQYF
V: TRBV9; J: TRBJ1-1; D: NA; CDR3: CASSVDALRTEAFF
V: TRBV7-9; J: TRBJ2-1; D: NA; CDR3: CASSLSIYNEQFF
V: TRBV27; J: TRBJ1-1; D: TRBD1; CDR3: CASSLETGANTEAFF
V: TRBV7-8; J: TRBJ1-4; D: TRBD1; CDR3: CASSLQGVGEKLFF
V: TRBV10-3; J: TRBJ1-4; D: NA; CDR3: CAISEGSNMREKLFF
V: TRBV7-9; J: TRBJ1-4; D: NA; CDR3: CVLGAANEKLFF
V: TRBV5-1; J: TRBJ1-1; D: NA; CDR3: CASSPKMNTEAFF
V: TRBV7-3; J: TRBJ2-1; D: NA; CDR3: CASSLTAAGYNEQFF
V: TRBV14; J: TRBJ2-2; D: NA; CDR3: CASSHFKRGNTGELFF
V: TRBV13; J: TRBJ1-1; D: TRBD1; CDR3: CASSPTGETEAFF
V: TRBV4-2; J: TRBJ1-2; D: TRBD1; CDR3: CASSRETGGDYGYTF
V: TRBV15; J: TRBJ2-1; D: NA; CDR3: CATSRDTRLDSQTSYNEQFF
V: TRBV5-1; J: TRBJ1-5; D: TRBD1; CDR3: CASSSGQGGQPQHF
V: TRBV16; J: TRBJ2-5; D: TRBD1; CDR3: CASSQRGQGGQETQYF